This is a list of T cell receptor beta chains from one sample in a study of cytomegalovirus exposure and HLA in healthy donors. Libraries were prepared by immunoSEQ multiplex PCR; TCRdb keeps only in-frame clonotypes and omits some of them. The table has more than 90,000 clones, about 80% seen once; the top ten hold around 4.4%. The source material was PBMCs. The receptors here all came from a man in his forties or fifties in good health and CMV-seronegative. Both conserved end residues are part of each CDR3. A D gene is named only where the DNA matches it firmly. Clone size appears in some rows only: once, few, many, or a class for an expanded clone.

j_gene	abundance	d_gene	v_gene	CDR3nt	CDR3aa
TRBJ2-1	-	-	TRBV18	TGTGCCAGCTCACCACCCCAGGGCCCCTACAATGAGCAGTTCTTC	CASSPPQGPYNEQFF
TRBJ2-6	-	TRBD2	TRBV7-3	TGTGCCAGCAGCTTATCCGCGGGGGCTGGGGCCAACGTCCTGACTTTC	CASSLSAGAGANVLTF
TRBJ2-7	few	-	TRBV6-1	TGTGCCAGCACACAGGCCGCTACCTACGAGCAGTACTTC	CASTQAATYEQYF
TRBJ1-2	-	-	TRBV5-1	TGCGCCAGCAGCTTGGCTGTGACAGACTATGGCTACACCTTC	CASSLAVTDYGYTF
TRBJ1-5	-	-	TRBV6-6	TGTGCCAGCAGTTACAAGTATAGGGGTCAGCCCCAGCATTTT	CASSYKYRGQPQHF
TRBJ1-1	-	TRBD1	TRBV7-6	TGTGCCAGCAGCTTAGCAGGGGACAGGCCGAACACTGAAGCTTTCTTT	CASSLAGDRPNTEAFF
TRBJ2-6	-	-	TRBV7-8	TGTGCCAGCAGCTTAGACGGGGTCTCTGGGGCCAACGTCCTGACTTTC	CASSLDGVSGANVLTF
TRBJ2-5	few	-	TRBV7-9	TGTGCCAGCAGCTTAGGACAGACCCAAGAGACCCAGTACTTC	CASSLGQTQETQYF
TRBJ2-1	-	TRBD1	TRBV19	TGTGCCACTCACCATTCCGGGACAGGGGAGAGGAATGAGCAGTTCTTC	CATHHSGTGERNEQFF
TRBJ1-4	medium-sized	-	TRBV2	TGTGCCAGCAGTGAGGGGGGAGGTAATGAAAAACTGTTTTTT	CASSEGGGNEKLFF
TRBJ1-1	-	TRBD1	TRBV5-4	TGTGCCAGCAGCCTGGACAGGCCAAATCGTGGGGCTTTCTTT	CASSLDRPNRGAFF
TRBJ2-3	-	-	TRBV12-5	TGTGCTAGTGGTCCCACTAGGGGCGCGGGGGATACGCAGTATTTT	CASGPTRGAGDTQYF
TRBJ1-4	-	TRBD1	TRBV6-5	TGTGCCAGCAGTTACTCAGGACAGGCGCTCAATGAAAAACTGTTTTTT	CASSYSGQALNEKLFF
TRBJ2-3	-	TRBD2	TRBV29-1	TGCAGCGTCGTACTAGCGGGGGAAGGCACGCAGTATTTT	CSVVLAGEGTQYF
TRBJ1-1	-	-	TRBV12-5	TGTGCTAGTGCCTCACCGGGGGGACGTAGGGGCACTGAAGCTTTCTTT	CASASPGGRRGTEAFF
TRBJ2-5	-	-	TRBV10-3	TGTGCCATCAGTGCAGGGGAGAGAGCCGAGACCCAGTACTTC	CAISAGERAETQYF
TRBJ2-1	-	-	TRBV2	TGTGCCAGCAGCCCTAGTGCGAACGACAGGTATAGGGCTTCCTACAATGAGCAGTTCTTC	CASSPSANDRYRASYNEQFF
TRBJ1-2	-	TRBD1	TRBV20-1	TGCAGTGCTCGACAGGGACATGGCTACACCTTC	CSARQGHGYTF
TRBJ1-2	-	-	TRBV5-1	TGCGCCAGCAACTTCCAGACAGGAGATTATGGCTACACCTTC	CASNFQTGDYGYTF
TRBJ1-6	-	-	TRBV5-6	TGTGCCAGCAGCACCGTCGCCGGGACCCTCCACTTT	CASSTVAGTLHF
TRBJ2-3	few	-	TRBV27	TGTGCCAGCAGTTTGGAACAGGGCTCCGCAGATACGCAGTATTTT	CASSLEQGSADTQYF
TRBJ1-6	-	TRBD1	TRBV4-1	TGCGCCAGCAGCCCCGGGACAGGGAGTTCACCCCTCCACTTT	CASSPGTGSSPLHF
TRBJ2-5	-	-	TRBV10-3	TGTGCCATCAGTGATGTCCCCCTCGTGACCCAGTACTTC	CAISDVPLVTQYF
TRBJ2-7	-	-	TRBV2	TGTGCCACCCTTGGGACTTCCAGCTCCTACGAGCAGTACTTC	CATLGTSSSYEQYF
TRBJ2-7	-	-	TRBV6-6	TGTGCCAGCAGTTTACGGAGCGAGCAGTACTTC	CASSLRSEQYF
TRBJ1-2	few	-	TRBV2	TGTGCCAGCAGTGACAGGGTGGGCGGCTACACCTTC	CASSDRVGGYTF
TRBJ2-5	-	TRBD2	TRBV18	TGTGCCAGCTCACCACCCCAGCAGGGAGGGGCGGAGACCCAGTACTTC	CASSPPQQGGAETQYF
TRBJ2-2	-	TRBD1	TRBV19	TGTGCCAGTAGTATAGCCACAGGGGGGAACACCGGGGAGCTGTTTTTT	CASSIATGGNTGELFF
TRBJ1-6	few	-	TRBV15	TGTGCCACCAGCAGAAAACAGCTGCATGAGTCACCCCTCCACTTT	CATSRKQLHESPLHF
TRBJ2-3	-	TRBD2	TRBV19	TGTGCCAGCTACGACCCCGGGGGGGGCACAGATACGCAGTATTTT	CASYDPGGGTDTQYF
TRBJ1-2	-	TRBD1	TRBV6-5	TGTGCCAGCAGCCCCGACAGGGGGCGTTATGGCTACACCTTC	CASSPDRGRYGYTF
TRBJ2-3	-	-	TRBV18	TGTGCCAGCTCCTCGAGCACAGATACGCAGTATTTT	CASSSSTDTQYF
TRBJ2-1	-	TRBD2	TRBV7-3	TGTGCCAGCAGCGCAAGCGGGGGACCCGTGGGCAATGAGCAGTTCTTC	CASSASGGPVGNEQFF
TRBJ2-5	-	-	TRBV7-9	TGTGCCAGCAGCTTAGGAAGCCCCCATCAAGAGACCCAGTACTTC	CASSLGSPHQETQYF
TRBJ1-1	-	TRBD1	TRBV5-4	TGTGCCAGCAGCCTAGGACAGGGACGAGAAGCTTTCTTT	CASSLGQGREAFF
TRBJ2-3	-	TRBD1	TRBV30	TGTGCCGCCCCCTCCGGACAGGGAAGTTTTTCAGATACGCAGTATTTT	CAAPSGQGSFSDTQYF
TRBJ2-1	once	-	TRBV7-7	TGTGCTAGCAGCCCGGACTCAAGCTCCTACAATGAGCAGTTCTTC	CASSPDSSSYNEQFF
TRBJ2-4	-	-	TRBV5-6	TGTGCCAGCAGCTTCCAGGGGGGTAATGTGTACTTC	CASSFQGGNVYF
TRBJ1-5	once	-	TRBV6-5	TGTGCCAGCAGTTACGGGGGCGTCGGGCAGCCCCAGCATTTT	CASSYGGVGQPQHF
TRBJ1-4	once	-	TRBV10-2	TGCGCCAGCCGAAAACTGAACAGGGATCGTAGTGAAAAACTGTTTTTT	CASRKLNRDRSEKLFF
TRBJ1-1	-	-	TRBV7-9	TGTGCCAGCAGCTCACAGGAGAACACTGAAGCTTTCTTT	CASSSQENTEAFF
TRBJ2-6	-	-	TRBV7-9	TGTGCCAGCAGCTTAGTTTCGGGTCACTTC	CASSLVSGHF
TRBJ2-3	-	TRBD2	TRBV5-4	TGTGCCAGCAGCGGGCTAGCGGGTCCGCAGTATTTT	CASSGLAGPQYF
TRBJ2-5	-	-	TRBV2	TGTGCCAGCACTGGTAGAGAGACCCAGTACTTC	CASTGRETQYF
TRBJ1-2	-	TRBD1	TRBV6-5	TGTGCCAGCAGCCAATCTACAGGGGGAGTCTATGGCTACACCTTC	CASSQSTGGVYGYTF
TRBJ2-3	-	TRBD2	TRBV11-2	TGTGCCAGCAGCTTAGTAGGCGGGGGGGCAGTTAGTACGCAGTATTTT	CASSLVGGGAVSTQYF
TRBJ1-1	-	TRBD1	TRBV4-2	TGTGCCAGCAGCCAGGGGACAGGGGGGGACACTGAAGCTTTCTTT	CASSQGTGGDTEAFF
TRBJ1-5	once	-	TRBV7-2	TGTGCCAGCAGCTGGAGGGGAGGAAGCAATCAGCCCCAGCATTTT	CASSWRGGSNQPQHF
TRBJ2-1	-	-	TRBV7-9	TGTTCCAGCAGCCACTTGGCCGGGGAGCAGTTCTTC	CSSSHLAGEQFF
TRBJ1-1	few	TRBD1	TRBV28	TGTGCCAGCAGTTCGGGACAGGGAACCGAAGCTTTCTTT	CASSSGQGTEAFF
TRBJ1-1	-	TRBD1	TRBV19	TGTGCCAGTAGTGGAAGGACAGGGACGAACACTGAAGCTTTCTTT	CASSGRTGTNTEAFF
TRBJ1-2	-	TRBD1	TRBV9	TGTGCCAGCGGTCGACAGGGATCCTATGGCTACACCTTC	CASGRQGSYGYTF
TRBJ1-2	-	-	TRBV29-1	TGCAGCCTTCGTTCGGGGGGGGATGGCTACACCTTC	CSLRSGGDGYTF